A single sample is the source of the 17 T cell receptor beta chains below, sequenced in a study of cytomegalovirus exposure and HLA in healthy donors. The study ran its PCR with 60 Vbeta and 13 Jbeta primers. Libraries were prepared by immunoSEQ multiplex PCR; TCRdb keeps only in-frame clonotypes and omits some of them. Recorded for this sample: roughly 30,000 clones. Sequenced: PBMCs. The receptors here all came from a female donor in good health and CMV-seronegative.

The gene calls are TRBV13 and TRBJ2-7, with 13 bases aligning to TRBD2. The germline CDR1 and CDR2 sequences are PRHDT and FYEKMQ (reference sequence). V lost 5 bases to trimming and J lost 6 bases; unmatched junction nucleotides: 7. This CDR3 spans 15 amino acids. The CDR3 sequence: CASSLGGLAGTEQYF. CDR3 DNA: TGTGCCAGCAGCCTGGGGGGACTAGCGGGGACCGAGCAGTACTTC.

V is TRBV5-1 and J is TRBJ1-5; D is perhaps TRBD1 (6 bases). This CDR3 spans 15 amino acids. Per germline, CDR1 SGHRS and CDR2 YFSETQ. V lost 4 bases and J 0 bases, leaving 11 bases between the germline ends. CDR3 nucleotides: TGCGCCAGCAGCCTAGGACAGTATAGCAATCAGCCCCAGCATTTT. Protein: CASSLGQYSNQPQHF.

The J gene is TRBJ2-3, the V gene TRBV5-4; TRBD1 aligns across 8 bases. V shed 5 bases and J 6 bases; nucleotides not matched to a gene: 11. The germline CDR1 and CDR2 sequences are SGHNT and YYREEE (reference sequence). The CDR3 loop spans 15 amino acids. The CDR3 protein is CASSFGQGRWDTQYF. The CDR3 DNA is TGTGCCAGCAGTTTCGGACAGGGTCGATGGGATACGCAGTATTTT.

The gene calls are TRBV6-4 and TRBJ2-3; the match to TRBD2 covers 8 bases. CDR3 length: 15 residues. With 6 bases clipped from V and 1 base from J, the junction kept 6 bases outside the gene matches. In germline, CDR1 is MRHNA, CDR2 SNTAGT. The chain's CDR3 is CASSSTSEGTDTQYF. The CDR3 coding sequence is TGTGCCAGCAGCTCGACTAGCGAGGGCACAGATACGCAGTATTTT.

This chain connects TRBV27 to TRBJ1-1; 9 bases are shared with TRBD1. Germline CDR1 MNHEY, CDR2 SMNVEV (reference sequence). The junction had 14 bases not matched to a gene; V was cut back by 2 bases and J by 1 base. The CDR3 length is 19 residues. As DNA, the CDR3 is TGTGCCAGCAGTTTAAAACCTCCGGGACAGGGATCGCCGAACACTGAAGCTTTCTTT. As protein: CASSLKPPGQGSPNTEAFF.

The chain recombines TRBV14 with TRBJ1-1; tentative D call: TRBD1 (6 bases). This CDR3 spans 15 amino acids. Per germline, CDR1 SGHDN and CDR2 FVKESK. Between the trimmed V and J ends, which lost 4 bases and 2 bases, there was a span of 14 bases. This CDR3 reads CASSPGGGRNTEAFF. In DNA form, the CDR3 reads TGTGCCAGCAGCCCCGGCGGGGGGCGAAACACTGAAGCTTTCTTT.

In DNA form, the CDR3 reads TGTGCCAGCAGCTTAGCGGGGACAGGGCGAGATGGCTACACCTTC. Translated, it gives CASSLAGTGRDGYTF. The chain uses TRBV7-9 and TRBJ1-2; 9 bases are a match to TRBD1. Germline CDR1 reads SEHNR; CDR2 reads FQNEAQ (reference sequence). V was pared by 0 bases and J by 6 bases, with 5 bases of the junction left unmatched. This CDR3 is built from 15 residues.

The chain combines TRBV4-3 with TRBJ2-3; TRBD1 aligns across 10 bases. Germline CDR1 reads LGHNA; CDR2 reads YSLEER. The CDR3 runs 16 residues. J was trimmed by 5 bases and V by 3 bases; bases with no gene match: 8. The CDR3 sequence is CASSHLRGQGLDTQYF. The CDR3 DNA reads as TGCGCCAGCAGCCATCTGAGGGGACAGGGGTTAGATACGCAGTATTTT.

Remarks on this clone: The conserved closing phenylalanine or tryptophan is absent in this CDR3, likely reflecting a read error. The chain uses TRBV5-6 and TRBJ1-1, with D possibly TRBD1 on 6 matching bases. Germline CDR1 reads SGHDT; CDR2 reads YYEEEE. The CDR3 extends over 16 amino acids. Trimming took 2 bases from V and 3 from J, leaving 17 bases between them. Here the CDR3 reads CASSFLPTGSHTEAFL. The CDR3 bases are TGTGCCAGCAGCTTCCTACCGACAGGATCGCACACTGAAGCTTTCCTT.

This chain links TRBV7-3 with TRBJ1-5; D ambiguous. V was trimmed by 5 bases and J by 7 bases, leaving 21 bases between them. CDR1 and CDR2 from the germline V gene are SGHTA and FQGTGA. The CDR3 has 16 residues. The CDR3 nucleotides are TGTGCCAGCAGCCGAGGGTGGTCTCTCGCCACCCAGCCCCAGCATTTT. Encoded protein: CASSRGWSLATQPQHF. The complete variable domain, with remaining parts taken from reference TRBV7-3 and TRBJ1-5, reads GAGVSQTPSNKVTEKGKYVELRCDPISGHTALYWYRQSLGQGPEFLIYFQGTGAADDSGLPNDRFFAVRPEGSVSTLKIQRTERGDSAVYLCASSRGWSLATQPQHFGDGTRLSIL.

V and J are TRBV7-3 and TRBJ2-3; D gene unclear. The germline V gene has CDR1 SGHTA and CDR2 FQGTGA. This CDR3 contains 14 residues. V was pared by 2 bases and J by 4 bases, with 10 bases between. The DNA of the CDR3 is TGTGCCAGCAGCTTATCGGGTCGCGCAGATACGCAGTATTTT. Its protein is CASSLSGRADTQYF.

V and J are TRBV11-2 and TRBJ2-1; possibly TRBD2 for D (7 bases). CDR1 is SGHAT, CDR2 FQNNGV, per germline. The V end lost 5 bases, the J end lost 4 bases, and 18 bases lay between the germline ends. This CDR3 is built from 16 residues. The CDR3 DNA reads TGTGCCAGCAGCGCCCTTAGGGGGGGGGATTACAATGAGCAGTTCTTC. The encoded protein is CASSALRGGDYNEQFF.

The V and J genes are TRBV7-9 and TRBJ1-2, with D perhaps TRBD1 (5 bases). From germline, CDR1 is SEHNR and CDR2 FQNEAQ (reference sequence). This CDR3 is built from 11 residues. V was shortened by 5 bases and J by 6 bases, with 7 bases between the two germline ends. Here the CDR3 reads CASSATDGYTF. The DNA for the CDR3 is TGTGCCAGCAGCGCGACAGATGGCTACACCTTC.

This chain links TRBV5-1 with TRBJ2-5; 7 bases are shared with TRBD1. The J segment lost 3 bases and the V segment lost 1 base, leaving 3 bases of the junction unmatched. The CDR3 is made up of 14 amino acids. The germline V gene encodes CDR1 SGHRS and CDR2 YFSETQ. The CDR3, as DNA: TGCGCCAGCAGCTTGAAGGACAGGAAAGAGACCCAGTACTTC. It translates to CASSLKDRKETQYF.

The genes are TRBV6-6 and TRBJ2-7; 10 bases align to TRBD1. Germline V gives CDR1 MNHNY, CDR2 SVGAGI (reference sequence). V trimming: 2 bases; J trimming: 2 bases; junction bases outside the gene matches: 3. The CDR3 sequence is 15 residues long. The CDR3 spells CASSYPGTGAYEQYF. In DNA form, the CDR3 reads TGTGCCAGCAGTTACCCGGGGACAGGGGCCTACGAGCAGTACTTC.

J is TRBJ2-5 and V is TRBV11-2; 9 bases align to TRBD1. The CDR3 is made up of 15 amino acids. The germline V gene has CDR1 SGHAT and CDR2 FQNNGV. The trim removed 3 bases at V and 4 bases at J, leaving 6 bases unmatched. CDR3 sequence: CASSFTGGRGETQYF. The CDR3 region has the DNA TGTGCCAGCAGCTTTACAGGGGGCAGGGGAGAGACCCAGTACTTC.

The chain joins TRBV5-5 to TRBJ2-6; 7 bases line up with TRBD1. The CDR3 has 17 amino acids. Germline trimming cut 0 bases from V and 0 bases from J; bases unmatched to any gene: 3. Germline V CDR1 and CDR2: SGHKS, YYEKEE (reference sequence). CDR3 DNA: TGTGCCAGCAGCTTGGCAGGGGGAGCCTCTGGGGCCAACGTCCTGACTTTC. It is translated as CASSLAGGASGANVLTF.